These 9 T cell receptor beta chains share one sample of origin, sequenced in a study of blood T cell repertoires in COVID-19 (dated by TCRdb to the early 2020s). Libraries were prepared through the immunoSEQ multiplex PCR assay. Entries here come from immuneACCESS through TCRdb and include only in-frame sequences with V and J called. Some clones fail to appear in such tables; in the studies checked, an unresolved V gene covers under half of the shortfall, and the cause of the remainder is unknown. This sample comprises 300,000 to 350,000 clones, around nine tenths of them detected only once. The ten top clones hold about 5% of the sample. The sequenced material came from PBMCs or T cells enriched from blood (not recorded which). The receptors come from a man aged 30-40 years who had recovered from COVID-19.

This rearrangement joins TRBV2 to TRBJ2-5, with a tentative D call TRBD2 (6 bases). The V gene's germline CDR1 is SNHLY and CDR2 FYNNEI. This CDR3 is 14 amino acids long. V lost 4 bases and J lost 5, with 14 bases in between. CDR3 protein: CASSAVWEEETQYF. Here the CDR3 DNA reads TGTGCCAGCAGTGCGGTCTGGGAGGAGGAGACCCAGTACTTC.

This clone came up once. The genes are TRBV5-8 and TRBJ1-1; 7 bases are a match to TRBD1. The CDR3 contains 14 residues. Looked up from germline, CDR1 is SGHTS and CDR2 is YDEGEE. After removal of 0 bases from V and 10 bases from J, the junction contained 9 bases not matched to a gene. CDR3 DNA sequence: TGTGCCAGCAGCTTGGTGAGCTTGGGACAGACAGCTTTCTTT. It is translated as CASSLVSLGQTAFF.

J is TRBJ1-5 and V is TRBV20-1, with D perhaps TRBD1 (5 bases). CDR3 length equals 12 residues. CDR1 and CDR2 (germline): DFQATT, SNEGSKA (reference sequence). Trimming shortened V by 3 bases and J by 7 bases, and 10 bases separated the two germline ends. CDR3 protein: CSASQGKQPQHF. The CDR3, as DNA: TGCAGTGCTAGTCAGGGTAAACAGCCCCAGCATTTT.

V usage is TRBV7-9 and J usage is TRBJ2-1; tentative D call: TRBD2 (6 bases). Germline CDR1 reads SEHNR; CDR2 reads FQNEAQ (reference sequence). Trimming pared 4 bases from V and 5 bases from J, leaving 12 bases between. The CDR3 totals 14 residues. The CDR3 loop reads CASSWGRGNNEQFF. The DNA of the CDR3 is TGTGCCAGCAGCTGGGGACGGGGGAACAATGAGCAGTTCTTC.

The chain joins TRBV28 to TRBJ1-5; D perhaps matches TRBD1 (6 bases). This CDR3 is built from 16 residues. V lost 3 bases and J lost 9, with 21 bases in between. Germline CDR1 and CDR2: MDHEN and SYDVKM. CDR3 sequence: CASSFPGTTLMGPQHF. CDR3 sequence (DNA): TGTGCCAGCAGTTTTCCCGGGACAACTCTTATGGGGCCCCAGCATTTT.

The CDR3 bases are TGTGCCTGGAGTCGTCCCGGGTCGACCGGGGAGCTGTTTTTT. This codes for CAWSRPGSTGELFF. This chain uses TRBV30 with TRBJ2-2; no clear D gene. Germline assignment: CDR1 GTSNPN and CDR2 SVGIG (reference sequence). The CDR3 is made up of 14 amino acids. Trimming took off 2 bases at V and 5 bases at J, with 12 bases between the two ends. The full variable domain, rest sourced from reference TRBV30 and TRBJ2-2, is SQTIHQWPATLVQPVGSPLSLECTVEGTSNPNLYWYRQAAGRGLQLLFYSVGIGQISSEVPQNLSASRPQDRQFILSSKKLLLSDSGFYLCAWSRPGSTGELFFGEGSRLTVL.

The chain recombines TRBV13 with TRBJ2-1; maybe TRBD1 (5 bases). Germline lookup yields CDR1 PRHDT and CDR2 FYEKMQ (reference sequence). Trimming shortened V by 5 bases and J by 8 bases, and 16 bases separated the two germline ends. CDR3 length: 14 residues. CDR3 in DNA: TGTGCCAGCAGCGTGGGGCTAGTGGGCCATGAGCAGTTCTTC. This encodes CASSVGLVGHEQFF.

This chain joins TRBV27 and TRBJ1-6; the match to TRBD1 covers 7 bases. The CDR3 totals 13 residues. V shed 3 bases and J 9 bases; nucleotides not matched to a gene: 2. Germline V gene lookup returns CDR1 MNHEY and CDR2 SMNVEV (reference sequence). The chain's CDR3 is CASSFRDSSPLHF. The CDR3 DNA reads as TGTGCCAGCAGTTTCCGGGACAGTTCACCCCTCCACTTT.

CDR3 nucleotide sequence: TGTGCCAGCAGCGTAAACAGGAATTCACCCCTCCACTTT. Its translation: CASSVNRNSPLHF. V usage is TRBV27 and J usage is TRBJ1-6; possibly TRBD1 for D (5 bases). The germline V and J ends were trimmed by 6 bases and 7 bases, with 10 bases remaining between them. The V gene's germline CDR1 is MNHEY and CDR2 SMNVEV (reference sequence). The CDR3 sequence is 13 residues long.